Following are 10 T cell receptor beta chains from one sample sequenced in a study of shared clonotypes between healthy human individuals. Sequencing was performed with immunoSEQ multiplex PCR; in TCRdb, only in-frame clones are kept and a portion is missing. The repertoire holds 2,500,000 or so clones, with approximately 93% as singletons. Sequencing input: naive CD4+ T cells from PBMCs. Subset indicated: CD45RA+ positively selected. Every receptor here comes from a man aged 18 to 30 in good health. Some clones in this sample may be carry-over from other donors' samples.

The chain is built from TRBV6-1 and TRBJ2-7; possibly TRBD1 or TRBD2 for D (5 bases each). Germline V CDR1 and CDR2: MNHNS, SASEGT. V was clipped by 5 bases and J by 2 bases, with 13 bases between them. The CDR3 runs 14 residues. The CDR3 sequence is CASSKGTAAYEQYF. The CDR3, as DNA: TGTGCCAGCAGTAAAGGGACGGCCGCCTACGAGCAGTACTTC.

The chain has TRBV6-5 and TRBJ2-2, with a tentative D call TRBD2 (5 bases). This CDR3 has 15 residues. The germline V gene has CDR1 MNHEY and CDR2 SVGAGI. The germline V and J ends were trimmed by 6 bases and 1 base, with 12 bases remaining between them. The CDR3 sequence: CASSRSVLNTGELFF. The CDR3 DNA reads as TGTGCCAGCAGCCGTAGCGTTTTGAACACCGGGGAGCTGTTTTTT.

On this clone itself: The same CDR3 is also encoded by other DNA sequences in this sample. The rearrangement joins TRBV28 to TRBJ1-2, with 7 nucleotides matching TRBD1. J lost 3 bases, V lost 3 bases, and 1 base had no gene match. Germline V gives CDR1 MDHEN, CDR2 SYDVKM. The CDR3 is 13 amino acids. The CDR3 DNA reads TGTGCCAGCAGTTTGGGACAGCACTATGGCTACACCTTC. Residues: CASSLGQHYGYTF.

The CDR3: CASTTGFMNTEAFF. As DNA, the CDR3 is TGCGCCAGCACCACCGGATTTATGAACACTGAAGCTTTCTTT. The chain has TRBV5-1 and TRBJ1-1; D uncertain. The CDR3 is 14 amino acids. Germline V gene sequence: CDR1 SGHRS, CDR2 YFSETQ. Trimming cost V 6 bases and J 0 bases, with 12 bases left between them.

The rearrangement joins TRBV2 to TRBJ2-5; 7 bases are shared with TRBD2. The CDR3 is 16 amino acids. Trimming at V came to 6 bases and at J to 1 base, leaving 11 bases not matched to a gene. CDR1 is SNHLY, CDR2 FYNNEI, per germline. The CDR3 reads CASSERRGGGQETQYF. CDR3 nucleotides: TGTGCCAGCAGCGAAAGACGGGGCGGGGGCCAAGAGACCCAGTACTTC.

This clone was picked up one time. V gene TRBV18 combines with J gene TRBJ1-2; 8 bases align to TRBD1. V shed 3 bases and J 8 bases; nucleotides not matched to a gene: 5. Germline V lookup: CDR1 KGHSH, CDR2 LQKENI. CDR3 length equals 13 residues. The CDR3 spells CASSPGTGRGYTF. In DNA, the CDR3 is TGTGCCAGCTCACCGGGGACAGGCCGGGGCTACACCTTC.

The gene calls are TRBV19 and TRBJ1-5; D remains unclear. Deletions cut 3 bases from V and 0 bases from J, with 15 bases between. This CDR3 comprises 17 residues. Germline V gene sequence: CDR1 LNHDA, CDR2 SQIVND (reference sequence). The CDR3 bases are TGTGCCAGTAGTATGCCGTGGCAGAGTTATAGCAATCAGCCCCAGCATTTT. This codes for CASSMPWQSYSNQPQHF.

The chain joins TRBV10-1 to TRBJ2-7; 10 bases fit TRBD1. The trim removed 2 bases at V and 6 bases at J, leaving 7 bases unmatched. Germline CDR1 and CDR2: WNHNN and SYGVQD (reference sequence). The CDR3 extends over 15 amino acids. The CDR3 DNA reads TGCGCCAGCAGTGAGGGGACAGGGGTGGGAAGCGAGCAGTACTTC. This translates into CASSEGTGVGSEQYF.

This clone was recorded only once. The chain couples TRBV27 to TRBJ1-4; D remains ambiguous. The CDR3 sequence is 14 residues long. Germline values: CDR1 MNHEY, CDR2 SMNVEV (reference sequence). V was trimmed by 3 bases and J by 4 bases, leaving 9 bases between them. This CDR3 reads CASSFLPINEKLFF. CDR3 nucleotide sequence: TGTGCCAGCAGTTTTTTACCGATTAATGAAAAACTGTTTTTT. The full variable domain, with the rest looked up from reference TRBV27 and TRBJ1-4, is EAQVTQNPRYLITVTGKKLTVTCSQNMNHEYMSWYRQDPGLGLRQIYYSMNVEVTDKGDVPEGYKVSRKEKRNFPLILESPSPNQTSLYFCASSFLPINEKLFFGSGTQLSVL.

A remark on this clone: Other DNA sequences in this specimen translate into the identical CDR3. The V and J genes are TRBV7-9 and TRBJ2-3, with D tentatively TRBD2 (7 bases). CDR3 size: 17 residues. Looked up from germline, CDR1 is SEHNR and CDR2 is FQNEAQ (reference sequence). The ends were cut back, 5 bases at V and 1 base at J, with 19 bases in the middle. The CDR3, as DNA: TGTGCCAGCAGCCTCAGGGGTTGGGGGGGACGCACAGATACGCAGTATTTT. Its translation: CASSLRGWGGRTDTQYF.